This T cell receptor beta chain was identified in a study of blood T cell repertoires in COVID-19. Study summary: The United States, Italy and Spain supplied acute and convalescent COVID-19 samples. Nucleic acid was either cDNA or gDNA, and it came from T cells, B-cell-depleted T cells, or PBMCs.

Seattle patients were enrolled while actively infected and followed longitudinally. How the authors handled the data: Reference gene primer amplification in the assay estimated nucleated cell counts. TCRdb keeps only in-frame clones here, not all; method: immunoSEQ multiplex PCR. That table furnishes V, J and clone size, whereas the DNA furnished D and trimming. The data contain 200,000 to 250,000 clones, more than 85% of them singletons. CDR3 size: 15 residues. Germline trimming cut 5 bases from V and 5 bases from J; bases unmatched to any gene: 11. Germline V lookup: CDR1 LNHDA, CDR2 SQIVND (reference sequence).

Sequencing was carried out using peripheral blood. This sequence originates from a man between 60 and 75 years old with COVID-19, enrolled during active disease. V usage is TRBV19 and J usage is TRBJ2-5, with 7 bases matching TRBD1. Here the CDR3 reads CASSSRTDRTETQYF. The DNA of the CDR3 is TGTGCCAGTAGTTCCCGAACGGACAGGACGGAGACCCAGTACTTC. Based on the CDR3 plus reference TRBV19 and TRBJ2-5, the full variable domain is DGGITQSPKYLFRKEGQNVTLSCEQNLNHDAMYWYRQDPGQGLRLIYYSQIVNDFQKGDIAEGYSVSREKKESFPLTVTSAQKNPTAFYLCASSSRTDRTETQYFGPGTRLLVL.